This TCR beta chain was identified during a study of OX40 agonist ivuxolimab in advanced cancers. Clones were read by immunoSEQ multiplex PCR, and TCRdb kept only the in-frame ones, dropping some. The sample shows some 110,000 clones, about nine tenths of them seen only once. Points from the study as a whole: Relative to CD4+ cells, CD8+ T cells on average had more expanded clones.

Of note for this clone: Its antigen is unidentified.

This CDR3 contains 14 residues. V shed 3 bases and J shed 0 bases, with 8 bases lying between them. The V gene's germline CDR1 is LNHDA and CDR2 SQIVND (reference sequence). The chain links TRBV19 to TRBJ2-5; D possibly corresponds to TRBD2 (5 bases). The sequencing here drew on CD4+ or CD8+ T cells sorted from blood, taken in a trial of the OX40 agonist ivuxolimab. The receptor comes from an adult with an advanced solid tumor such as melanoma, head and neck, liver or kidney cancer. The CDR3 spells CASSIPDYQETQYF. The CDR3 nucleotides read TGTGCCAGTAGTATCCCGGACTACCAAGAGACCCAGTACTTC.